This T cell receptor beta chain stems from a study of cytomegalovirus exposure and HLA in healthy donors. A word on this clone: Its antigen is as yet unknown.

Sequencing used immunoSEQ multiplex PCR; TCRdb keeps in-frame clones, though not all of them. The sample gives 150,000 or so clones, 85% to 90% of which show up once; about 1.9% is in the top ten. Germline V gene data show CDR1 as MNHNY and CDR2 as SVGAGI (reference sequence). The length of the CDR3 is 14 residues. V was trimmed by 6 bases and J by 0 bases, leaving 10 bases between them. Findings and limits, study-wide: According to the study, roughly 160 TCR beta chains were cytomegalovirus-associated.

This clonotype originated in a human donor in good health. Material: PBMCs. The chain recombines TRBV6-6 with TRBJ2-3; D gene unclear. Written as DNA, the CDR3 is TGTGCCAGCAGCCCGAGACTTAGCACAGATACGCAGTATTTT. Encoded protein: CASSPRLSTDTQYF.